The 17 T cell receptor beta chains below all came from one sample that was sequenced in a study of shared clonotypes between healthy human individuals. Measured with immunoSEQ multiplex PCR; TCRdb has only the in-frame clones, and not every one. Among over 1.4 million clones listed, 96% were seen once. The sequencing sample was made of naive CD4+ T cells sorted from blood. The subset was: CD45RA+ positively selected. The origin of the receptors is a man aged 25 to 45 in good health.

The chain couples TRBV5-4 to TRBJ2-3; D could derive from TRBD1 or TRBD2 (5 bases each). CDR3 length: 15 residues. CDR1 is SGHNT, CDR2 YYREEE, per germline (reference sequence). Trimming removed 4 bases at V and 2 bases at J, with 14 bases between. The CDR3, as DNA: TGTGCCAGCAGCACGGGGCTAGCCAACACAGATACGCAGTATTTT. Encoded protein: CASSTGLANTDTQYF.

Regarding this clone: The same CDR3 can be traced to other DNA sequences in this sample. The chain combines TRBV11-2 with TRBJ2-3; D gene ambiguous. The V end was cut by 3 bases, the J end by 1 base, with 5 bases between. This CDR3 is 13 amino acids long. CDR1 is SGHAT and CDR2 is FQNNGV in the germline V gene. The CDR3 DNA is TGTGCCAGCAGCTTGGACGGCACAGATACGCAGTATTTT. Amino acid sequence: CASSLDGTDTQYF.

The V gene is TRBV9, the J gene TRBJ2-3, with 10 bases matching TRBD2. CDR1 SGDLS and CDR2 YYNGEE come from the germline V gene. The CDR3 runs 16 residues. V was clipped by 6 bases and J by 6 bases; unmatched bases: 13. The CDR3 DNA reads TGTGCCAGCACCCAAGCGGGGACTAGCGTGGGGGATACGCAGTATTTT. The encoded protein is CASTQAGTSVGDTQYF.

V and J are TRBV6-5 and TRBJ1-3; no firm D call. Germline V gives CDR1 MNHEY, CDR2 SVGAGI. The germline V and J ends were trimmed by 2 bases and 7 bases, with 18 bases remaining between them. This CDR3 has 16 amino acids. The CDR3 DNA is TGTGCCAGCAGTTACGGACTGGGGAATTTAAGGAACACCATATATTTT. Amino acids: CASSYGLGNLRNTIYF.

CDR3 in DNA: TGTGCCAGCAGCTTAATGTTGGGTAGCAATCAGCCCCAGCATTTT. It yields the protein CASSLMLGSNQPQHF. This chain connects TRBV7-2 to TRBJ1-5; D is undetermined. Looked up from germline, CDR1 is SGHTA and CDR2 is FQGNSA. V gave up 2 bases and J gave up 0 bases, with 8 bases separating them. This CDR3 spans 15 amino acids.

The chain uses TRBV28 and TRBJ1-2; a possible D gene is TRBD1 (6 bases). Germline V gene data show CDR1 as MDHEN and CDR2 as SYDVKM. V lost 2 bases, J lost 0 bases, and 13 bases lay in between. The CDR3 consists of 16 residues. The CDR3 spells CASSLPDRRSNYGYTF. The DNA of the CDR3 is TGTGCCAGCAGTTTACCCGACAGGCGCTCTAACTATGGCTACACCTTC.

In nucleotides, the CDR3 is TGTGCCAGCAGTTTGTCCGGGGAAAGCGAAAAACTGTTTTTT. Its translation is CASSLSGESEKLFF. The chain links TRBV28 to TRBJ1-4, with D hard to call. The length of the CDR3 is 14 residues. Germline CDR1 is MDHEN and CDR2 is SYDVKM. V was shortened by 3 bases and J by 8 bases, with 13 bases between the two germline ends.

This chain links TRBV7-8 with TRBJ2-1; TRBD2 is a possible D gene (5 bases). Between the trimmed V and J ends, which lost 1 base and 0 bases, there was a span of 10 bases. Germline V gene data show CDR1 as SGHVS and CDR2 as FQNEAQ. The CDR3 has 16 amino acids. The CDR3 coding sequence is TGTGCCAGCAGCTTAGGAGGTGCGGGCTCCTACAATGAGCAGTTCTTC. Its protein product is CASSLGGAGSYNEQFF.

This sequence joins TRBV6-1 and TRBJ2-7; 8 nucleotides agree with TRBD1. The germline CDR1 and CDR2 sequences are MNHNS and SASEGT. The CDR3 loop spans 14 amino acids. V was pared by 4 bases and J by 1 base, with 3 bases of the junction left unmatched. The CDR3 sequence is CASSADRVSYEQYF. CDR3 coding DNA: TGTGCCAGCAGTGCGGACAGGGTGTCCTACGAGCAGTACTTC.

J is TRBJ2-3 and V is TRBV7-3; D gene ambiguous. Germline V gene sequence: CDR1 SGHTA, CDR2 FQGTGA. The ends were cut back, 0 bases at V and 6 bases at J, with 7 bases in the middle. CDR3 size: 13 residues. The CDR3 sequence: CASSLTVSDTQYF. The CDR3, as DNA: TGTGCCAGCAGCTTAACCGTTTCGGATACGCAGTATTTT.

V gene TRBV7-9 combines with J gene TRBJ2-3, with 9 bases identical to TRBD1. Trimming at V came to 4 bases and at J to 6 bases, leaving 8 bases not matched to a gene. The CDR3 runs to 15 residues. Germline lookup yields CDR1 SEHNR and CDR2 FQNEAQ (reference sequence). CDR3 DNA sequence: TGTGCCAGCAGCTCCGGAGACAGGGGGTGGGATACGCAGTATTTT. It codes for CASSSGDRGWDTQYF.

The chain has TRBV14 and TRBJ2-3; 9 bases line up with TRBD2. The germline gives CDR1 SGHDN, CDR2 FVKESK. This CDR3 has 16 residues. Losses at the gene ends were 3 bases for V and 3 bases for J; bases not matched to a gene: 7. This chain's CDR3 is CASSHVAGAYTDTQYF. As DNA, the CDR3 is TGTGCCAGCAGCCATGTAGCGGGAGCGTATACAGATACGCAGTATTTT.

The chain links TRBV28 to TRBJ2-1; 15 bases map to TRBD2. This CDR3 is 18 amino acids long. Germline lookup yields CDR1 MDHEN and CDR2 SYDVKM. Trimming took 5 bases from V and 9 from J; bases not matched to a gene: 14. CDR3 in amino acids: CASSPHGPGTSGRSEQFF. CDR3 coding DNA: TGTGCCAGCAGTCCACACGGACCCGGGACTAGCGGGAGGAGTGAGCAGTTCTTC.

The chain couples TRBV27 to TRBJ2-1, with D unclear. The V end was cut by 7 bases, the J end by 0 bases, with 13 bases between. CDR1 MNHEY and CDR2 SMNVEV come from the germline V gene (reference sequence). This CDR3 contains 15 residues. CDR3 sequence (DNA): TGTGCCAGCACCCATAGACCGAGCTCCTACAATGAGCAGTTCTTC. Its translation is CASTHRPSSYNEQFF.

The chain links TRBV9 to TRBJ2-1; the match to TRBD2 covers 7 bases. The CDR3 extends over 15 amino acids. Trimming at V came to 5 bases and at J to 0 bases, leaving 5 bases not matched to a gene. The germline gives CDR1 SGDLS, CDR2 YYNGEE. The CDR3 region has the DNA TGTGCCAGCAGTCGAGGACTAGGCTCCTACAATGAGCAGTTCTTC. Its protein product is CASSRGLGSYNEQFF.

This clone has just one count. The V and J genes are TRBV7-2 and TRBJ2-2; D remains ambiguous. The V gene's germline CDR1 is SGHTA and CDR2 FQGNSA. V was shortened by 6 bases and J by 1 base, with 15 bases between the two germline ends. The CDR3 sequence is 16 residues long. The CDR3 DNA reads TGTGCCAGCAGTTCGGTACGGTTGCAGAACACCGGGGAGCTGTTTTTT. It translates to CASSSVRLQNTGELFF.

J is TRBJ2-1 and V is TRBV5-1; TRBD2 matches at 10 bases. CDR3 length equals 19 residues. The V gene end was trimmed by 1 base and the J gene end by 1 base; junction bases not matched to a gene: 11. CDR1 is SGHRS and CDR2 is YFSETQ in the germline V gene. The CDR3 nucleotides are TGCGCCAGCAGCTTGTTACCCAGCGGGAGGGCGCCATCCTACAATGAGCAGTTCTTC. Protein: CASSLLPSGRAPSYNEQFF.